This TCR beta chain was profiled in a study of T cell changes during pregnancy in multiple sclerosis (dated by TCRdb to about 2019). Broadly, across the study: Changes in the T cell repertoire over the course of pregnancy were examined in this study in women with multiple sclerosis.

On this clone: Its antigen has not been determined. No base quality information exists; no much larger clone differs at one position.

Spanning cysteine to phenylalanine, the CDR3 consists of 15 amino acids. CDR3 DNA only is kept here, 45 bases in frame from base 1. In the germline V gene, CDR1 corresponds to SNHLY and CDR2 to FYNNEI. V is reduced by 1 base and J by 1 base, leaving a spacing of 11 bases between them. The library was prepared using the immunoSEQ multiplex PCR assay. TCRdb carries this immuneACCESS record with in-frame sequences only. Its versions omit some clonotypes, under half of them owing to an unresolved V gene in the studies checked, with the rest unexplained. A total of about 15,000 clones appear in this sample, 95% to 97% of them only once. Of the sample, approximately 0.82% is held by the ten largest clones.

The chain is encoded by TRBV2 joined to TRBJ2-7; a weak D assignment points to TRBD1 (5 bases agree). The TCR sequence derives from a female donor with multiple sclerosis, enrolled in a pregnancy study. The material sequenced was peripheral blood, taken in the third trimester of pregnancy. CDR3 protein: CASSEDRSASYEQYF. The sequenced DNA: TGTGCCAGCAGTGAAGACAGGTCAGCTTCCTACGAGCAGTACTTC.